This is a list of T cell receptor beta chains from one sample in a study of T-cell memory formation after mild COVID-19. TCRdb redid the calling of the 5' RACE reads with MiXCR, one entry per CDR3 protein. The profile shows about 150,000 distinct CDR3 sequences, roughly 14% of them singletons. Input material: PBMCs or a T cell subset sorted from them (not recorded which). The receptors originated from an adult woman who had mild COVID-19 (a few samples of this study predate the infection). Cell type and time point are not known. Each CDR3 is given with its conserved first and last residue. D genes are given only for firm matches. Part of the rows lack a size; the others show once, few, many or a class for expanded clones.

clone_size	v_call	d_call	j_call	cdr3_aa	cdr3_nt
-	TRBV29-1	-	TRBJ1-6	CSPSSGRGRSPLHF	TGCAGCCCAAGCTCGGGCAGGGGAAGATCACCCCTCCACTTT
few	TRBV7-9	-	TRBJ1-2	CASSSGVFGYTF	TGTGCCAGCAGCTCTGGGGTGTTTGGCTACACCTTC
few	TRBV6-6	-	TRBJ1-5	CASSYPGVQPQHF	TGTGCCAGCAGTTACCCTGGGGTGCAGCCCCAGCATTTT
-	TRBV7-6	-	TRBJ2-2	CASSLVTRRTYGELFF	TGTGCCAGCAGCTTAGTTACTAGGAGGACCTACGGGGAGCTGTTTTTT
many	TRBV5-5	TRBD2	TRBJ2-7	CASSRILAGGYEQYF	TGTGCCAGCAGCCGTATCCTAGCGGGAGGCTACGAGCAGTACTTC
-	TRBV4-3	-	TRBJ1-4	CASSQGDGATNEKLFF	TGCGCCAGCAGCCAAGGGGACGGCGCAACTAATGAAAAACTGTTTTTT
few	TRBV12-3/TRBV12-4	-	TRBJ1-5	CASSQNDLHSNQPQHF	TGTGCCAGCAGCCAAAACGACCTTCATAGCAATCAGCCCCAGCATTTT
-	TRBV20-1	TRBD2	TRBJ2-3	CSARGWGGTGLPDTQYF	TGCAGTGCTAGAGGCTGGGGGGGTACCGGGCTTCCAGATACGCAGTATTTT
-	TRBV5-4	-	TRBJ2-5	CASRFNREETQYF	TGTGCCAGCAGGTTTAACAGGGAGGAGACCCAGTACTTC
many	TRBV12-3/TRBV12-4	TRBD2	TRBJ2-1	CASSFGLAGDGEQFF	TGTGCCAGCAGTTTTGGACTAGCGGGGGACGGGGAGCAGTTCTTC
few	TRBV27	TRBD2	TRBJ2-2	CASCPGLEAGELFF	TGTGCCAGCTGCCCGGGACTAGAGGCCGGGGAGCTGTTTTTT
few	TRBV29-1	-	TRBJ2-2	CSVIQGDTGELFF	TGCAGCGTTATCCAGGGTGACACCGGGGAGCTGTTTTTT
-	TRBV3-1	-	TRBJ2-7	CASSNGSYEQYF	TGTGCCAGCAGCAATGGGTCCTACGAGCAGTACTTC
-	TRBV12-3/TRBV12-4	TRBD2	TRBJ2-3	CASSTVYGGRLAGARNPDTQYF	TGTGCCAGCAGTACCGTATATGGGGGGCGGCTAGCGGGAGCTAGAAACCCAGATACGCAGTATTTT
few	TRBV7-8	-	TRBJ1-4	CASSLGRLATNEKLFF	TGTGCCAGCAGCTTAGGTCGATTGGCAACTAATGAAAAACTGTTTTTT
few	TRBV7-2	-	TRBJ2-7	CASSLAASSYEQYF	TGTGCCAGCAGCTTAGCGGCCAGCTCCTACGAGCAGTACTTC